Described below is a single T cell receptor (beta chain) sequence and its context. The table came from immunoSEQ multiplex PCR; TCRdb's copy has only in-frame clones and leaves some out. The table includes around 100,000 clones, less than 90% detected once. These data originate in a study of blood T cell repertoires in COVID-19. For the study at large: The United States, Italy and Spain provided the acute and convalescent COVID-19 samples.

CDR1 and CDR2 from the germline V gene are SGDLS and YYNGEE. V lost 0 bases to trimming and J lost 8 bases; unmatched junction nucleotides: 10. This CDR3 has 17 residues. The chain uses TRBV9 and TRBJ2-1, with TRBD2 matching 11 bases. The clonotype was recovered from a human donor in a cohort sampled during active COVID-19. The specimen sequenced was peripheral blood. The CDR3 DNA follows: TGTGCCAGCAGCGTAGAATCCACTAGCGGGAGAGGAGATGAGCAGTTCTTC. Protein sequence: CASSVESTSGRGDEQFF.